The source of this T cell receptor beta chain is a study of blood T cell repertoires in COVID-19. Study-level information: Acute and convalescent COVID-19 specimens originated in the United States, Italy and Spain.

Seattle patients were enrolled while actively infected and followed longitudinally. Original analysis: Amplification with reference gene primers provided the estimates of nucleated cell counts. Here immunoSEQ multiplex PCR was the method, and the copy in TCRdb shows in-frame clones only, minus some. Clone size and the V and J calls come from that table; the DNA yielded D and trimming. The sample has about 210,000 clones, approximately 85% seen once; the top ten hold about 2.5%. The receptor comes from a woman aged 70-85 years with COVID-19, enrolled during active disease. Sequencing was carried out using peripheral blood.

CDR3 residues: CASSPGGQGGYSNQPQHF. Here the CDR3 DNA reads TGTGCCAGCAGTCCCGGGGGACAGGGGGGCTATAGCAATCAGCCCCAGCATTTT. This sequence joins TRBV6-2 or TRBV6-3 and TRBJ1-5; 11 bases are a match to TRBD1. V lost 5 bases and J lost 0; bases outside the gene matches: 9. Germline CDR1 is MNHEY and CDR2 is SVGEGT. The CDR3 has 18 amino acids.